This T cell receptor beta chain was recovered during a study of cytomegalovirus exposure and HLA in healthy donors. As for the study in general: From donors who were HLA-typed, an early data release held approximately 80 million unique TCRs. Overall study results and limits: Cytomegalovirus status was reportedly diagnosed by the classifier with high specificity and sensitivity. Later work associated over 15,000 TCR beta sequences with HLA alleles at 0.05 false discovery rate. There were some public TCRs occurring in many donors, but most TCR sequences were rare.

With V trimmed by 1 base and J by 2 bases, 2 bases remained unmatched. This CDR3 contains 15 residues. Germline V gene data show CDR1 as SEHNR and CDR2 as FQNEAQ (reference sequence). A few counts support this clone. Its antigen is currently unknown. PCR employed 60 Vbeta and 13 Jbeta primers. The assay was immunoSEQ multiplex PCR, and TCRdb's table has in-frame clones only and misses some. Counted here are about 220,000 clones, about three quarters occurring once; the ten biggest clones make up 1.5% to 2%. The chain combines TRBV7-9 with TRBJ1-2; TRBD1 aligns across 9 bases. The sequenced material came from PBMCs. The clonotype comes from a male donor in good health and CMV-seronegative. Written as DNA, the CDR3 is TGTGCCAGCAGCTTAGGGGGGACAGGGAACTATGGCTACACCTTC. Translated: CASSLGGTGNYGYTF.